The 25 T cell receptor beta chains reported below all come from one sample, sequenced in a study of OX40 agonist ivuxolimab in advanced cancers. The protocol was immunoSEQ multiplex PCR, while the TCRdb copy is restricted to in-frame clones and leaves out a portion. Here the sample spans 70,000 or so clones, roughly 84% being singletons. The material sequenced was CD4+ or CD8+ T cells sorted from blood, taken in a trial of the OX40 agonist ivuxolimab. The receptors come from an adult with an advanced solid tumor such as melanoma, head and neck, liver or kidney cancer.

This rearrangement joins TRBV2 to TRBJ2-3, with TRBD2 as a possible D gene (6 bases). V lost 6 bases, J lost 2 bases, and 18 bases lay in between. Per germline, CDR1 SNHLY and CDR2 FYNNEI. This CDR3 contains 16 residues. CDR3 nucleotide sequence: TGTGCCAGCAGGGGTGGGAGGTGGGGTAACACAGATACGCAGTATTTT. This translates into CASRGGRWGNTDTQYF.

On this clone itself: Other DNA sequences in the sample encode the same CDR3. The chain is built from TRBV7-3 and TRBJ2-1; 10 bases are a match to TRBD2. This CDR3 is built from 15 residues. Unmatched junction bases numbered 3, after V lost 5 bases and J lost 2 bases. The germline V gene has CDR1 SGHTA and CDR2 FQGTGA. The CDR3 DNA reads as TGTGCCAGCAGCCCCGGGACTAGCGCCTACAATGAGCAGTTCTTC. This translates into CASSPGTSAYNEQFF.

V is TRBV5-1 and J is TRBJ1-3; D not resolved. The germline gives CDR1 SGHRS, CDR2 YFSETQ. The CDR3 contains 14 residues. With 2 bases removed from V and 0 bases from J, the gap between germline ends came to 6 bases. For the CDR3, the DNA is TGCGCCAGCAGCTTAACGGACTCTGGAAACACCATATATTTT. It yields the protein CASSLTDSGNTIYF. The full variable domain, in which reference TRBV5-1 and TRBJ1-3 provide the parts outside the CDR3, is KAGVTQTPRYLIKTRGQQVTLSCSPISGHRSVSWYQQTPGQGLQFLFEYFSETQRNKGNFPGRFSGRQFSNSRSEMNVSTLELGDSALYLCASSLTDSGNTIYFGEGSWLTVV.

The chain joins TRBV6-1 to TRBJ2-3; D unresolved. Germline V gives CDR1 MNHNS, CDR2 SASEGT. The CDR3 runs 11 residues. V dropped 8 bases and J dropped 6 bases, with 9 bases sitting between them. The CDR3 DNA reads TGTGCCAGCCAGCTAAGGGATACGCAGTATTTT. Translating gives CASQLRDTQYF.

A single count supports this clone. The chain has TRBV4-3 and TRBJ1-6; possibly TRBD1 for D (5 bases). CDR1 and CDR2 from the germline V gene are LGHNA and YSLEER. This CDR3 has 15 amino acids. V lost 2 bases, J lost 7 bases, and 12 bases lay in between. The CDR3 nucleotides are TGCGCCAGCAGCCAAACAGGTTTGCGAAATTCACCCCTCCACTTT. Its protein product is CASSQTGLRNSPLHF.

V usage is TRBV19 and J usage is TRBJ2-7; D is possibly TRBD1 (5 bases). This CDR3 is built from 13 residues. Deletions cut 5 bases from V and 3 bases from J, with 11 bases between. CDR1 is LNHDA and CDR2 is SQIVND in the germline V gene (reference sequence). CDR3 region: CASSRDRNYEQYF. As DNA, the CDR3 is TGTGCCAGTAGTCGCGACAGAAACTACGAGCAGTACTTC.

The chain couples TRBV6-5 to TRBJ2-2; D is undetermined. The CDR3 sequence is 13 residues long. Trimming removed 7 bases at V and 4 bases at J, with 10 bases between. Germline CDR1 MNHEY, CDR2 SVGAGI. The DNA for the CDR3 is TGTGCCAGCATCTCGGTCGCCACCGGGGAGCTGTTTTTT. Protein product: CASISVATGELFF.

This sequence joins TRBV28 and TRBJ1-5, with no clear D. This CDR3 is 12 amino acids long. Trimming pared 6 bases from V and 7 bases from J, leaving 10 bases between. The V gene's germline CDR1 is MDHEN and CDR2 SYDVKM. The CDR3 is CASRLAVQPQHF. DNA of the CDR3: TGTGCCAGCAGACTAGCCGTCCAGCCCCAGCATTTT.

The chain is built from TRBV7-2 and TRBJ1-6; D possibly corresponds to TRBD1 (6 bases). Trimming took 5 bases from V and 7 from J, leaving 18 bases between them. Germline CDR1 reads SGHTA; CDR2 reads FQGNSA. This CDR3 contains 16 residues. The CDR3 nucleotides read TGTGCCAGCAGCGCCACGTACAGGGCGAGAAATTCACCCCTCCACTTT. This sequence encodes CASSATYRARNSPLHF.

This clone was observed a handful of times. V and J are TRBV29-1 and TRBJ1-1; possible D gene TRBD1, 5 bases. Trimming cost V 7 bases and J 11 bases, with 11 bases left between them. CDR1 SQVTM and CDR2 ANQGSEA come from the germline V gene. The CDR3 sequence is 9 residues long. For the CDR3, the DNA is TGCAGCGGGGGCCGGGAGGCTTTCTTT. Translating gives CSGGREAFF.

CDR3 protein: CASSSLAGGGDTQYF. DNA of the CDR3: TGCGCCAGCAGCTCCCTAGCGGGAGGAGGAGATACGCAGTATTTT. The gene calls are TRBV5-1 and TRBJ2-3; 11 bases line up with TRBD2. This CDR3 is built from 15 residues. Trimming removed 3 bases from V and 5 bases from J; junction bases left unmatched: 5. Germline CDR1 SGHRS, CDR2 YFSETQ. Based on the CDR3 plus reference TRBV5-1 and TRBJ2-3, the full variable domain is KAGVTQTPRYLIKTRGQQVTLSCSPISGHRSVSWYQQTPGQGLQFLFEYFSETQRNKGNFPGRFSGRQFSNSRSEMNVSTLELGDSALYLCASSSLAGGGDTQYFGPGTRLTVL.

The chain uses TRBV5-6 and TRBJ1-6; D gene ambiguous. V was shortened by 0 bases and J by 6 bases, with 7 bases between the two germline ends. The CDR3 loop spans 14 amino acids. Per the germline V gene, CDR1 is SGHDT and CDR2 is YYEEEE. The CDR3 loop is CASSLEQINSPLHF. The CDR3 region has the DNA TGTGCCAGCAGCTTGGAACAGATTAATTCACCCCTCCACTTT.

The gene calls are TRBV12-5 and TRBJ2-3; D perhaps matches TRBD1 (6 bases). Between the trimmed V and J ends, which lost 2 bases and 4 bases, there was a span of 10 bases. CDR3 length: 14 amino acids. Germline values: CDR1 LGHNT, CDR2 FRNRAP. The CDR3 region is CASGLLTGSDTQYF. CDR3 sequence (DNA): TGTGCTAGTGGTTTGTTGACAGGTTCAGATACGCAGTATTTT. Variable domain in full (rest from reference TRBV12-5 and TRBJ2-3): DARVTQTPRHKVTEMGQEVTMRCQPILGHNTVFWYRQTMMQGLELLAYFRNRAPLDDSGMPKDRFSAEMPDATLATLKIQPSEPRDSAVYFCASGLLTGSDTQYFGPGTRLTVL.

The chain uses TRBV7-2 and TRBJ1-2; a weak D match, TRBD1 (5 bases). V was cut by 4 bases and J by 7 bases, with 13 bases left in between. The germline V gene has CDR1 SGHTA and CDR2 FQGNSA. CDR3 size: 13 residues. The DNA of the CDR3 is TGTGCCAGCAGCTCTGACAGCTTAGGTGGCTACACCTTC. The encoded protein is CASSSDSLGGYTF.

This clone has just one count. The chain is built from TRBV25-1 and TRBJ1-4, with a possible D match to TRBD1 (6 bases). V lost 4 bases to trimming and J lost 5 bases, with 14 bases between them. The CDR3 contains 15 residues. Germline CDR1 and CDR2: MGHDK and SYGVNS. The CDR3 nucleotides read TGTGCCAGCAGTGGGGGGGCCCACTCCAATGAAAAACTGTTTTTT. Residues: CASSGGAHSNEKLFF.

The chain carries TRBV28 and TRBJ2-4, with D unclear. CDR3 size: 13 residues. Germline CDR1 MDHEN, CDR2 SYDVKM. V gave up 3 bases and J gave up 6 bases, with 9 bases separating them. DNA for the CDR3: TGTGCCAGCAGTTTTGGGCAGATAAACATTCAGTACTTC. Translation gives CASSFGQINIQYF.

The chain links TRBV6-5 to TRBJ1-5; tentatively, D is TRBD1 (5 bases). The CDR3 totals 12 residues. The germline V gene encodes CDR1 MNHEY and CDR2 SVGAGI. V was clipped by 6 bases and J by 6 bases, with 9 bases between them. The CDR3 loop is CASSAGGQPQHF. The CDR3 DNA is TGTGCCAGCAGCGCGGGGGGTCAGCCCCAGCATTTT.

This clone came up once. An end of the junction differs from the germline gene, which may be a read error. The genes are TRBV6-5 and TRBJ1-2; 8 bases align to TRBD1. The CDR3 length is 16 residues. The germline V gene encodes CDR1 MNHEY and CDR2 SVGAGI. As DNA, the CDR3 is TGTGCCAGCGGTTACTCCCGGGACAGGTTTAACTATGGCTACACCTTC. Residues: CASGYSRDRFNYGYTF.

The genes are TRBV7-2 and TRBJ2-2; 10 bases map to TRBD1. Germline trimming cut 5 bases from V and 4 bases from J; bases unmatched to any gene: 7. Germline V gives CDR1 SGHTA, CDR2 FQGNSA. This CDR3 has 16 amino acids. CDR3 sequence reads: CASSPDRGQGTGELFF. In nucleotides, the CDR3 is TGTGCCAGCAGCCCTGACAGGGGGCAGGGCACCGGGGAGCTGTTTTTT.

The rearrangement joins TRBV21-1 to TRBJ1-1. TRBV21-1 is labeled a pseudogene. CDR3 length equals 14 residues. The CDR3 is CASSNGQGGTEAFF. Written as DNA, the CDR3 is TGTGCCAGCAGCAATGGCCAGGGGGGGACTGAAGCTTTCTTT.

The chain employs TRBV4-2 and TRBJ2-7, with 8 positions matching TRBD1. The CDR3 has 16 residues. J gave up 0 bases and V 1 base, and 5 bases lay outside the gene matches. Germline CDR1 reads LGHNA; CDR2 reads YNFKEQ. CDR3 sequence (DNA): TGTGCCAGCAGCCAAGGGGACAGGTTCAGCTCCTACGAGCAGTACTTC. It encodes CASSQGDRFSSYEQYF.

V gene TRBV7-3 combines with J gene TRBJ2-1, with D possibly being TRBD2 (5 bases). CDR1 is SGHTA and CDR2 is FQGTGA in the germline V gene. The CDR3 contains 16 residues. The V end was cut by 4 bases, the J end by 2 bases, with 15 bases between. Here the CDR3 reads CASSSLGSLTYNEQFF. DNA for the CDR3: TGTGCCAGCAGCTCCCTGGGGAGTCTGACCTACAATGAGCAGTTCTTC.

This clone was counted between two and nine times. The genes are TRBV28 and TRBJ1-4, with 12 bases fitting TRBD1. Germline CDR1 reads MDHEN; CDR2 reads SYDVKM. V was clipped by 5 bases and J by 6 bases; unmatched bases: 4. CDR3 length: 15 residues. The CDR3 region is CASSGRDRGHEKLFF. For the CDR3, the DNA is TGTGCCAGCAGTGGGCGGGACAGGGGGCATGAAAAACTGTTTTTT.

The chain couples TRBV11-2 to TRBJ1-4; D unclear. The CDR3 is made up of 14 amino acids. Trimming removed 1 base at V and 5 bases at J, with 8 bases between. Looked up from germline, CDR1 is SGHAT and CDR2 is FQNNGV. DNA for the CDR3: TGTGCCAGCAGCTTAGCCCGAGTCAATGAAAAACTGTTTTTT. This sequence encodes CASSLARVNEKLFF.

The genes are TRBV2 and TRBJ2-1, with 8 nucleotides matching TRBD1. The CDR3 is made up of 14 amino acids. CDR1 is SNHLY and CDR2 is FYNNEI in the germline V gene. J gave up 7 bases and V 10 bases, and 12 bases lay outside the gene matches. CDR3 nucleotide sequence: TGTGCCACTAAAGGACAGGGTGGGTGGAATGAGCAGTTCTTC. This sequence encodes CATKGQGGWNEQFF.